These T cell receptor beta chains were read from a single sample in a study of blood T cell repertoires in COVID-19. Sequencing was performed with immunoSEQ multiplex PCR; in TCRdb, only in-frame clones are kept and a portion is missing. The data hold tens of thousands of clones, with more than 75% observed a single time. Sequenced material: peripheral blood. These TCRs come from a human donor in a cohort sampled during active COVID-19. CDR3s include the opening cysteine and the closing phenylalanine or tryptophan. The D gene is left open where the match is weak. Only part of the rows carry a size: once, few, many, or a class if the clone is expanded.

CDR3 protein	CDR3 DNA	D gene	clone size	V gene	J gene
CASSSGDRDQETQYF	TGTGCCAGCAGCTCCGGGGACAGGGACCAAGAGACCCAGTACTTC	TRBD1	NA	TRBV7-9	TRBJ2-5
CASSLGGSQNTEAFF	TGTGCCAGCAGCTTAGGAGGCAGCCAGAACACTGAAGCTTTCTTT	NA	NA	TRBV5-4	TRBJ1-1
CASSPGSGATDTQYF	TGCGCCAGCAGCCCTGGTAGCGGGGCCACAGATACGCAGTATTTT	TRBD2	NA	TRBV4-1	TRBJ2-3
CASRDRGSDTQYF	TGTGCCAGCCGGGACAGGGGTTCAGATACGCAGTATTTT	TRBD1	NA	TRBV19	TRBJ2-3
CASSQGHSSYNSPLHF	TGTGCCAGCAGCCAGGGACACAGCTCCTATAATTCACCCCTCCACTTT	NA	NA	TRBV9	TRBJ1-6
CASSMAGSDTQYF	TGTGCCAGTAGTATGGCCGGGTCAGATACGCAGTATTTT	NA	once	TRBV19	TRBJ2-3
CAISESQVTLGTQYF	TGTGCCATCAGTGAGTCGCAGGTTACCTTGGGTACGCAGTATTTT	NA	NA	TRBV10-3	TRBJ2-3
CASRTTGGPDTQYF	TGTGCCAGCAGAACGACAGGGGGCCCAGATACGCAGTATTTT	TRBD1	NA	TRBV6-5	TRBJ2-3
CASRGGEQFF	TGTGCCAGCAGGGGCGGGGAGCAGTTCTTC	NA	NA	TRBV4-2	TRBJ2-1
CASSWDRDNQPQHF	TGTGCCAGCAGTTGGGACAGGGACAATCAGCCCCAGCATTTT	TRBD1	few	TRBV28	TRBJ1-5
CASRRTLNTEAFF	TGTGCCAGCAGGCGGACACTGAACACTGAAGCTTTCTTT	NA	NA	TRBV2	TRBJ1-1
CASSRAGRADTQYF	TGCGCCAGCAGTCGAGCGGGAAGGGCAGATACGCAGTATTTT	TRBD2	NA	TRBV10-1	TRBJ2-3
CATSRAGTSANTDTQYF	TGTGCCACCAGCAGAGCCGGGACTAGCGCTAACACAGATACGCAGTATTTT	TRBD2	NA	TRBV15	TRBJ2-3
CASSRWEKGAYEQYF	TGTGCCAGCAGTAGGTGGGAAAAGGGGGCCTACGAGCAGTACTTC	NA	NA	TRBV3-1/TRBV3-2	TRBJ2-7
CASSLVPTGTYEQYF	TGTGCCAGCAGCTTAGTCCCAACAGGTACCTACGAGCAGTACTTC	NA	NA	TRBV7-2	TRBJ2-7
CASSVSGASYNEQFF	TGTGCCAGCAGCGTTAGCGGGGCATCCTACAATGAGCAGTTCTTC	TRBD2	NA	TRBV6-2/TRBV6-3	TRBJ2-1
CASKPGLNQPQHF	TGTGCCAGCAAGCCGGGGTTGAATCAGCCCCAGCATTTT	NA	few	TRBV6-5	TRBJ1-5
CASSEWTGINTGELFF	TGTGCCAGCAGTGAATGGACAGGGATTAACACCGGGGAGCTGTTTTTT	TRBD1	NA	TRBV25-1	TRBJ2-2
CASSGRGSPFTDTQYF	TGTGCCAGTTCAGGCCGAGGGAGTCCTTTCACAGATACGCAGTATTTT	NA	NA	TRBV19	TRBJ2-3
CASEAGNTGELFF	TGTGCCAGCGAAGCGGGGAACACCGGGGAGCTGTTTTTT	NA	NA	TRBV6-5	TRBJ2-2
CASSLGNYEQFF	TGTGCCAGCAGTTTAGGAAACTATGAGCAGTTCTTC	NA	NA	TRBV12-3/TRBV12-4	TRBJ2-1
CASSLVLAGGSDTQYF	TGCGCCAGCAGCTTGGTTCTAGCGGGAGGTTCCGATACGCAGTATTTT	TRBD2	NA	TRBV5-1	TRBJ2-3
CASRAPQGVSGANVLTF	TGTGCCAGCAGGGCACCCCAGGGGGTCTCTGGGGCCAACGTCCTGACTTTC	TRBD1	NA	TRBV28	TRBJ2-6
CASGSITGALHNSPLHF	TGTGCCAGCGGGAGTATTACAGGGGCCCTTCATAATTCACCCCTCCACTTT	TRBD1	few	TRBV7-9	TRBJ1-6